The 8 T cell receptor beta chains reported below all come from one sample, sequenced in a study of patients and donors after allogeneic stem cell transplantation. One entry per CDR3 protein results from TCRdb running MiXCR on the RT-PCR reads. Of about 230,000 distinct CDR3 sequences listed, around 14% are singletons. The sample was blood, either unsorted or a sorted T cell fraction (not recorded which). The receptors derive from a human donor who was either an allogeneic HSCT recipient or a stem cell or donor lymphocyte infusion donor (not recorded which). It is not recorded whose cells these are; they may come from a transplant donor.

The J gene is TRBJ2-5, the V gene TRBV4-3, with a possible D match to TRBD1 (5 bases). Germline V CDR1 and CDR2: LGHNA, YSLEER. The CDR3 consists of 15 residues. V was cut by 0 bases and J by 2 bases, with 10 bases left in between. The DNA for the CDR3 is TGCGCCAGCAGCCAAGAGATTAACAGGCAAGAGACCCAGTACTTC. Protein sequence: CASSQEINRQETQYF.

The chain joins TRBV12-3 or TRBV12-4 to TRBJ2-7; D remains unclear. Trimming shortened V by 5 bases and J by 6 bases, and 20 bases separated the two germline ends. This CDR3 contains 15 residues. The CDR3 loop reads CASSLQLQTLGEQYF. CDR3 bases: TGTGCCAGCAGTCTACAACTCCAAACTCTAGGCGAGCAGTACTTC.

The chain couples TRBV5-1 to TRBJ1-2, with 9 bases matching TRBD1. CDR1 is SGHRS and CDR2 is YFSETQ in the germline V gene. This CDR3 is built from 16 residues. V lost 4 bases, J lost 3 bases, and 10 bases stayed unmatched. The CDR3 region has the DNA TGCGCCAGCAGCGTTGGACCGGGACAGGGACACTATGGCTACACCTTC. Its protein is CASSVGPGQGHYGYTF.

The chain carries TRBV11-3 and TRBJ2-3, with D perhaps TRBD1 (5 bases). V lost 5 bases and J lost 0, with 9 bases in between. Germline V gene sequence: CDR1 SGHNT, CDR2 YENEEA. The CDR3 is 14 residues long. Written as DNA, the CDR3 is TGTGCCAGCAGCGCAGGGTTCAGCACAGATACGCAGTATTTT. Translated, it gives CASSAGFSTDTQYF.

This chain connects TRBV3-1 to TRBJ2-7; TRBD2 matches at 14 bases. CDR3 size: 17 residues. Looked up from germline, CDR1 is LGHDT and CDR2 is YNNKEL (reference sequence). The ends lost 4 bases at V and 3 bases at J; junction bases unmatched: 8. The CDR3 nucleotides are TGTGCCAGCAGCCGCACGACTAGCGGGAGGGTGGTCTACGAGCAGTACTTC. This codes for CASSRTTSGRVVYEQYF.

This clonotype was picked up a small number of times. The CDR3 sequence: CASSQDNPGSYNEQFF. The CDR3, as DNA: TGCGCCAGCAGCCAAGATAACCCAGGATCCTACAATGAGCAGTTCTTC. This chain joins TRBV4-3 and TRBJ2-1; D unresolved. The CDR3 is 16 residues long. Germline V CDR1 and CDR2: LGHNA, YSLEER. V was trimmed by 0 bases and J by 1 base, leaving 10 bases between them.

This clonotype was detected many times. This chain uses TRBV5-1 with TRBJ2-5; possible D gene TRBD1, 8 bases. There are 15 residues in the CDR3. The germline CDR1 and CDR2 sequences are SGHRS and YFSETQ. Trimming cost V 0 bases and J 4 bases, with 13 bases left between them. This chain's CDR3 is CASSLEQGGGETQYF. The CDR3 DNA reads TGCGCCAGCAGCTTGGAACAGGGGGGGGGAGAGACCCAGTACTTC.

This clonotype was observed at least ten times. The rearrangement joins TRBV4-2 to TRBJ2-3; 7 bases match TRBD2. V shed 0 bases, J shed 6 bases, and the junction held 15 bases outside the gene matches. Germline CDR1 and CDR2: LGHNA and YNFKEQ. The CDR3 sequence is 18 residues long. CDR3 in DNA: TGTGCCAGCAGCCAAGATTTAACGGGAGGTCCCCGACAGGATACGCAGTATTTT. Amino acid sequence: CASSQDLTGGPRQDTQYF.